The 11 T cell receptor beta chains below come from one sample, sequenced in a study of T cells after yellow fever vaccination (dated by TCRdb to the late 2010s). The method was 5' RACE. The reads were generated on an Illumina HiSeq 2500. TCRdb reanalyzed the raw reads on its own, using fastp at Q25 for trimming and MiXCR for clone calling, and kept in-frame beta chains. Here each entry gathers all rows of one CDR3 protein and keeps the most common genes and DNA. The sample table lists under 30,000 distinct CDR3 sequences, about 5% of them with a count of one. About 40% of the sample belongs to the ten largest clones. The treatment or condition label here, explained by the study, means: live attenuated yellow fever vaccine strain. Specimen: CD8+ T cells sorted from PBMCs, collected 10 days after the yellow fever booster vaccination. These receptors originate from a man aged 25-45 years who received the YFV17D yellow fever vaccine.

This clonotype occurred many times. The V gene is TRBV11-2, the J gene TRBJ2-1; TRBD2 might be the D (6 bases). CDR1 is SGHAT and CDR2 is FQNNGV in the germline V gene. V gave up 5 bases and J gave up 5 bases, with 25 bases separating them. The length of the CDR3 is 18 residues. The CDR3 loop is CASSPVSYTGLEDNEQFF. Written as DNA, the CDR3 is TGTGCCAGCAGCCCAGTATCCTATACGGGACTCGAGGACAATGAGCAGTTCTTC.

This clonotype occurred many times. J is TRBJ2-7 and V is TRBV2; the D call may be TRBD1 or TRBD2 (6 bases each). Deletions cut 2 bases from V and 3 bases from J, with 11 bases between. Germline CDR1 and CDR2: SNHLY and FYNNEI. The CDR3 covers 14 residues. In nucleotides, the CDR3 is TGTGCCAGCAGTGAAAGTGCGGGACACTACGAGCAGTACTTC. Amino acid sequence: CASSESAGHYEQYF.

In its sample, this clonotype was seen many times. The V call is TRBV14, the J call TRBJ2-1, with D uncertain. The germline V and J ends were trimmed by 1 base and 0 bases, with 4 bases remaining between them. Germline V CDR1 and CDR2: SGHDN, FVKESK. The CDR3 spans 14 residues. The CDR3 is CASSQGSSYNEQFF. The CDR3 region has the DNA TGTGCCAGCAGCCAAGGGAGCTCCTACAATGAGCAGTTCTTC.

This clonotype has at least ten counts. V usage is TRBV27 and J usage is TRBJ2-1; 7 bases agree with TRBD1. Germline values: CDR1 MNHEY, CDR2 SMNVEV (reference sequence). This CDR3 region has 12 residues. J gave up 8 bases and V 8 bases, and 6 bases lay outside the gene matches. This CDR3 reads CASRLGGDEQFF. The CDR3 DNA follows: TGTGCCAGCCGCCTAGGGGGCGATGAGCAGTTCTTC.

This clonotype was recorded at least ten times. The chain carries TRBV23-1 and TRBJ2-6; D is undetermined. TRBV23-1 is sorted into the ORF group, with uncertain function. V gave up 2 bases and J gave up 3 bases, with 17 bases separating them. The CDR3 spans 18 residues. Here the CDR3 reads CASSQDQFPRFGANVLTF. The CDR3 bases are TGCGCCAGCAGTCAAGATCAGTTCCCCCGGTTTGGGGCCAACGTCCTGACTTTC.

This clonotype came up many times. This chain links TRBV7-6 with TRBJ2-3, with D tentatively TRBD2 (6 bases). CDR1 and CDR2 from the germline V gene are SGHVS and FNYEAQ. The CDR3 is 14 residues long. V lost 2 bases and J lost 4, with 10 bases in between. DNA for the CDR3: TGTGCCAGCAGCTTATCGGGAGTGGCAGATACGCAGTATTTT. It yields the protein CASSLSGVADTQYF.

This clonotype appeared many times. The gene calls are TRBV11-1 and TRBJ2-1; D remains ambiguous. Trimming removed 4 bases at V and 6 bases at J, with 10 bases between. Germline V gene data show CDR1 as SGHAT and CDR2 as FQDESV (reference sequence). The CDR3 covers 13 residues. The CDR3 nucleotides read TGTGCCAGCAGCTCCTACAGTGGCAATGAGCAGTTCTTC. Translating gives CASSSYSGNEQFF.

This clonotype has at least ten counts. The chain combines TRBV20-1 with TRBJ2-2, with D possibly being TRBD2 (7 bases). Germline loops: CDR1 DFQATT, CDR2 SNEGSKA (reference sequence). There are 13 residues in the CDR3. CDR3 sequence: CIRRGGDTGELFF. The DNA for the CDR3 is TGCATACGAAGGGGGGGCGACACCGGGGAGCTGTTTTTT.

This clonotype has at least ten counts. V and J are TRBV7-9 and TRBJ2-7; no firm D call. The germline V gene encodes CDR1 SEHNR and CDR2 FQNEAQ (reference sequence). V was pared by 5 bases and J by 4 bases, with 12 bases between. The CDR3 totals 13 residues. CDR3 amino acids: CASSPRDRYEQYF. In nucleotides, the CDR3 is TGTGCCAGCAGCCCCCGCGATCGTTACGAGCAGTACTTC.

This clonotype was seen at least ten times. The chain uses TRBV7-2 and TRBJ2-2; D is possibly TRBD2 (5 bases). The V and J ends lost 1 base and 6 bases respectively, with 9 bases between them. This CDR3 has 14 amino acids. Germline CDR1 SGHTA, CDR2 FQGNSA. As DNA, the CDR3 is TGTGCCAGCAGCTTAGGGGCGGGCGCCGGGGAGCTGTTTTTT. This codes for CASSLGAGAGELFF.

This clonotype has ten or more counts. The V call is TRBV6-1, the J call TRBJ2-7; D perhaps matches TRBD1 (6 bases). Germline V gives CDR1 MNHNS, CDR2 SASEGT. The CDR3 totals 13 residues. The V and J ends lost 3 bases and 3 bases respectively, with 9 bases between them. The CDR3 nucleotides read TGTGCCAGCAGTGATGCCAGGGGCTACGAGCAGTACTTC. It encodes CASSDARGYEQYF.